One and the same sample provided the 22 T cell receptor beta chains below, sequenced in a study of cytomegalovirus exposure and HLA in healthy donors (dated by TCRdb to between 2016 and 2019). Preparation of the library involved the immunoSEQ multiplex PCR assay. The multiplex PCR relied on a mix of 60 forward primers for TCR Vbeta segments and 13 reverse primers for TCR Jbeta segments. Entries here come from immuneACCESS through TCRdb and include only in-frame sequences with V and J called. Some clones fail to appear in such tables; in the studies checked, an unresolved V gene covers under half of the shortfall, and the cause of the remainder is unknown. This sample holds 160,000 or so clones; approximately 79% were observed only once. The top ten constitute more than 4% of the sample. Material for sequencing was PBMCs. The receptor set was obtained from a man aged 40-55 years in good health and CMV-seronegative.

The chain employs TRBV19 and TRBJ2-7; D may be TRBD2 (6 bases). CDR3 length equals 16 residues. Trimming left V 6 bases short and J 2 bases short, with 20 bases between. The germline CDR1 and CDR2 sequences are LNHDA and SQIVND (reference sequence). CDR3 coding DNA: TGTGCCAGTAGCCTTACTGCTAGCGTATTTACCTACGAGCAGTACTTC. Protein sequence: CASSLTASVFTYEQYF.

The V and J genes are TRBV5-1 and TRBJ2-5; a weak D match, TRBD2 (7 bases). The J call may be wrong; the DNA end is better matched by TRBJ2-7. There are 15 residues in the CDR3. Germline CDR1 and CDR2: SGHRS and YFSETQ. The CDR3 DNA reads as TGCGCCAGCAGCCTAACGAACAGGGAGGGATACGAGCAGTACTTC. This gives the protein CASSLTNREGYEQYF.

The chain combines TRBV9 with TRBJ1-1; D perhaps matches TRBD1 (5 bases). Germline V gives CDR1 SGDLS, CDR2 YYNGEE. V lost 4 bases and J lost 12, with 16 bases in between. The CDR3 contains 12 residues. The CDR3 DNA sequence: TGTGCCAGCAGCCAAGTAGGGGCGAAGCCTTTCTTT. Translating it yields CASSQVGAKPFF. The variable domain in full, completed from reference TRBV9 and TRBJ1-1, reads DSGVTQTPKHLITATGQRVTLRCSPRSGDLSVYWYQQSLDQGLQFLIQYYNGEERAKGNILERFSAQQFPDLHSELNLSSLELGDSALYFCASSQVGAKPFFGQGTRLTVV.

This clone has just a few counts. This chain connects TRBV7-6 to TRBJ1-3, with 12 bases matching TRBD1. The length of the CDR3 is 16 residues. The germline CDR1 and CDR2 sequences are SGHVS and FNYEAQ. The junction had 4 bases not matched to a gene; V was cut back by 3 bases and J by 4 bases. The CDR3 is CASSLGTGGLGNTIYF. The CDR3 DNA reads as TGTGCCAGCAGCTTGGGGACAGGGGGCTTAGGAAACACCATATATTTT.

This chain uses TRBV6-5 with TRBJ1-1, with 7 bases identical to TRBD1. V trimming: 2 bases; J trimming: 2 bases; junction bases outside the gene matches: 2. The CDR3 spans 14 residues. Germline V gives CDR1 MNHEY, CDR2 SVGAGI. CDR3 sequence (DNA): TGTGCCAGCAGTTACGACAGGGCAAACACTGAAGCTTTCTTT. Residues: CASSYDRANTEAFF.

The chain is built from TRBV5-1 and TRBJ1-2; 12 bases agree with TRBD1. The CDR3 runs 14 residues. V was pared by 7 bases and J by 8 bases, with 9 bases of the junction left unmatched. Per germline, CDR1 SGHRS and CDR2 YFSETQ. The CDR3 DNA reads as TGCGCCAGCTACACCGGGACAGGGGGCAAGGGCTACACCTTC. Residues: CASYTGTGGKGYTF.

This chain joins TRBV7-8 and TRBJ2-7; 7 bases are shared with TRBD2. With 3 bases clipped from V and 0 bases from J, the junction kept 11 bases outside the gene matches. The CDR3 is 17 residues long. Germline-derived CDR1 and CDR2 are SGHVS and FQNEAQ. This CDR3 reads CASSFGVAGVSSYEQYF. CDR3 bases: TGTGCCAGCAGCTTTGGTGTGGCGGGGGTTAGCTCCTACGAGCAGTACTTC.

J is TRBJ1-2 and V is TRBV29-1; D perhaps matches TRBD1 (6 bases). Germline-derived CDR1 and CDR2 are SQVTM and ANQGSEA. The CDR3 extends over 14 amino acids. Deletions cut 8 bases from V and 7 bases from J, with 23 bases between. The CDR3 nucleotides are TGCAGCATCGGACAAGGGGGGGACCTCTCTGGCTACACCTTC. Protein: CSIGQGGDLSGYTF.

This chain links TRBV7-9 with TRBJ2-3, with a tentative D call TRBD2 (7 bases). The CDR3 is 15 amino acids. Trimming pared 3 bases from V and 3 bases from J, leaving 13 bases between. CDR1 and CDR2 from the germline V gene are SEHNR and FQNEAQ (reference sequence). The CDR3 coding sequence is TGTGCCAGCAGCTTCCGGGGGAGGGGGACAGATACGCAGTATTTT. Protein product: CASSFRGRGTDTQYF.

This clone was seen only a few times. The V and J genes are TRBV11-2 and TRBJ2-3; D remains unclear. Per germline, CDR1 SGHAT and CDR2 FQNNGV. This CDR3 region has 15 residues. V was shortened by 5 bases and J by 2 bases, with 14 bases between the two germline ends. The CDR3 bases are TGTGCCAGCAGCCCTGGTAGGCTAGACACAGATACGCAGTATTTT. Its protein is CASSPGRLDTDTQYF.

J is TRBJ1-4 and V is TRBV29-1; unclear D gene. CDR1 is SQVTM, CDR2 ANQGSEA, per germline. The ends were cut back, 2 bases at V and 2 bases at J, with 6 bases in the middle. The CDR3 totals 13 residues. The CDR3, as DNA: TGCAGCGTTGAAAGCAGGACTAATGAAAAACTGTTTTTT. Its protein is CSVESRTNEKLFF.

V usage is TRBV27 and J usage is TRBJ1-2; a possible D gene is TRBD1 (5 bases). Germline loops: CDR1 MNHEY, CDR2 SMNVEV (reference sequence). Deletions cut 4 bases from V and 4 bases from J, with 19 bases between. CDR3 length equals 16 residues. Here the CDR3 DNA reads TGTGCCAGCAGTTCGACCGAAAGGGGTCTCGGCTATGGCTACACCTTC. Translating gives CASSSTERGLGYGYTF.

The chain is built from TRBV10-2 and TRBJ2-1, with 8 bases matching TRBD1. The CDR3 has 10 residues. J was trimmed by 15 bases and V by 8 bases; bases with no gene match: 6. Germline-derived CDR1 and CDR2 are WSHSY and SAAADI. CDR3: CASGQGDPFF. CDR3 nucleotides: TGCGCCAGCGGACAGGGTGATCCGTTCTTC.

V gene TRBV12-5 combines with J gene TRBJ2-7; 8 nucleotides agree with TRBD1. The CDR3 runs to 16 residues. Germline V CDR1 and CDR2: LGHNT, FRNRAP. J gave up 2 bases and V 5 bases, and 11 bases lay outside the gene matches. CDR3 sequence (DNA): TGTGCTAGTGGTCTGAATAGAGGACAGGGAGCCTACGAGCAGTACTTC. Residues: CASGLNRGQGAYEQYF. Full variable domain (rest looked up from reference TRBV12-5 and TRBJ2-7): DARVTQTPRHKVTEMGQEVTMRCQPILGHNTVFWYRQTMMQGLELLAYFRNRAPLDDSGMPKDRFSAEMPDATLATLKIQPSEPRDSAVYFCASGLNRGQGAYEQYFGPGTRLTVT.

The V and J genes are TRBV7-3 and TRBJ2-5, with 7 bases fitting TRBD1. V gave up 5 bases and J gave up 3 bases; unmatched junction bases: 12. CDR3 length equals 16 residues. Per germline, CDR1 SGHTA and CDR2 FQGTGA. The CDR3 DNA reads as TGTGCCAGCAGCCCATCATTGACAGGGACGAAAGAGACCCAGTACTTC. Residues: CASSPSLTGTKETQYF.

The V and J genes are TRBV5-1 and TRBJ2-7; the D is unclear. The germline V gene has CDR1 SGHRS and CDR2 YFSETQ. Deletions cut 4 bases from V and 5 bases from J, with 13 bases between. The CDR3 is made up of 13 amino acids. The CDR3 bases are TGCGCCAGCAGCCCAGCGAATGGCGACGAGCAGTACTTC. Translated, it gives CASSPANGDEQYF.

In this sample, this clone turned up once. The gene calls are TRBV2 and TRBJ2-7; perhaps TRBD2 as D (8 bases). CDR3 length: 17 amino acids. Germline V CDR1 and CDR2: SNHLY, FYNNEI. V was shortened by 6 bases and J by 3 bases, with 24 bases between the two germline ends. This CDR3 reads CASRDSGGLGGVYEQYF. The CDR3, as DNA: TGTGCCAGCAGGGACTCAGGGGGACTAGGCGGCGTCTACGAGCAGTACTTC.

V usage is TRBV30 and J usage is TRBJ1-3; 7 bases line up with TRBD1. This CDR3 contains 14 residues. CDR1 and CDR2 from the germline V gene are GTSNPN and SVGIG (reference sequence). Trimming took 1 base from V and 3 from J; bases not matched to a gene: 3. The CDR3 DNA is TGTGCCTGGAGTGAGGGGGCAGTTGGAAACACCATATATTTT. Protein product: CAWSEGAVGNTIYF. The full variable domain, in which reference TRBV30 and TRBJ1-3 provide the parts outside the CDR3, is SQTIHQWPATLVQPVGSPLSLECTVEGTSNPNLYWYRQAAGRGLQLLFYSVGIGQISSEVPQNLSASRPQDRQFILSSKKLLLSDSGFYLCAWSEGAVGNTIYFGEGSWLTVV.

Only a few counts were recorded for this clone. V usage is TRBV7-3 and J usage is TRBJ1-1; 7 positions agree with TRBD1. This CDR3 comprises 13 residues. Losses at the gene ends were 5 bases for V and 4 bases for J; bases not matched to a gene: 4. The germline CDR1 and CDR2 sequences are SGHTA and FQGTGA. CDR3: CASSLQGPTEAFF. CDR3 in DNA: TGTGCCAGCAGCCTACAGGGGCCCACTGAAGCTTTCTTT.

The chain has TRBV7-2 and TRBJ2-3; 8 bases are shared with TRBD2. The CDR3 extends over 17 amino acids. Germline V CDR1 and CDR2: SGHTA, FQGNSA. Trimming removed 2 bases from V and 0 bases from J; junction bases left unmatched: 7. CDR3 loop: CASSLFGGAGSTDTQYF. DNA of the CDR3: TGTGCCAGCAGCTTATTCGGGGGGGCGGGAAGCACAGATACGCAGTATTTT.

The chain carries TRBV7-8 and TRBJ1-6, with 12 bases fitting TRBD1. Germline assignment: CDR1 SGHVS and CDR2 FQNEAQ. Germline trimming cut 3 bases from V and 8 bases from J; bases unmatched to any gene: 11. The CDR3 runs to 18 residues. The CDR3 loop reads CASSFRGTGGPVDSPLHF. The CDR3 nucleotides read TGTGCCAGCAGCTTTAGGGGGACAGGGGGCCCGGTGGATTCACCCCTCCACTTT.

The CDR3 protein is CASSGGAGREGNTIYF. CDR3 in DNA: TGCGCCAGCAGTGGGGGGGCAGGGAGAGAAGGAAACACCATATATTTT. V is TRBV5-1 and J is TRBJ1-3, with D perhaps matching TRBD1 (6 bases). Germline assignment: CDR1 SGHRS and CDR2 YFSETQ. The CDR3 is 16 residues long. V was trimmed by 5 bases and J by 4 bases, leaving 19 bases between them.